This T cell receptor beta chain was sequenced in a study of blood T cell repertoires in COVID-19. Across the whole study: Italy, Spain and the United States were the sources of the convalescent and acute COVID-19 samples.

Original processing methods: Amplified reference gene primers provided the basis for estimating nucleated cell counts. Sequencing used immunoSEQ multiplex PCR; TCRdb keeps in-frame clones, though not all of them. Clonal size and the V and J genes are those of that table, whereas D and trimming came from the DNA. The table lists fewer than 250,000 clones, more than 75% of them singletons. This CDR3 comprises 14 residues. The V and J ends lost 1 base and 6 bases, in that order; junction bases with no gene match: 2. Germline CDR1 and CDR2: SEHNR and FQNEAQ (reference sequence). The study assigned cohorts using participant-reported clinical history.

The TCR originated in a woman aged 50 to 65 with acute COVID-19. V usage is TRBV7-9 and J usage is TRBJ2-1, with 8 bases lining up with TRBD2. Sequencing was carried out using PBMCs or T cells enriched from blood (not recorded which). CDR3: CASSLDGTSNEQFF. CDR3 bases: TGTGCCAGCAGCTTAGATGGGACTAGCAATGAGCAGTTCTTC.